This T cell receptor beta chain was profiled in a study of tumor-infiltrating lymphocytes in primary liver carcinoma. General observations from the study: The use of bulk unsorted samples meant that CD4+ and CD8+ repertoires were not compared. Less overlap was seen in tumor-adjacent and tumor-blood pairs than in tumor region pairs.

Production of TCR beta cDNA used 400 to 600 ng total RNA together with a constant-region primer. Three-round nested multiplex PCR performed with slightly modified ARM-PCR produced the TCR beta libraries. Each of the first two PCR rounds ran approximately 9 cycles with TRBV1-TRBV30 forward and C-beta reverse primers. Each CDR3 protein is one row after TCRdb ran MiXCR on the multiplex PCR reads. In the table there are a few hundred thousand distinct CDR3 sequences, almost 60% of which are singletons. In this sample, this clonotype turned up once. The antigen is not known. The junction departs from the called germline gene at one end, perhaps through a read error. CDR1 and CDR2 (germline): SNHLY, FYNNEI. This CDR3 is built from 15 residues. It was unsorted whole blood that yielded blood RNA, and germline DNA was also extracted.

The J gene is TRBJ2-5, the V gene TRBV2, with D unclear. The TCR sequence derives from a woman aged 25-40 years with primary liver carcinoma and hepatitis B virus infection. Sequencing was carried out using peripheral blood. CDR3 sequence reads: CASSESPSQWVCEDF. CDR3 nucleotides: TGTGCCAGCAGTGAGAGCCCCAGCCAGTGGGTGTGTGAGGACTTC.